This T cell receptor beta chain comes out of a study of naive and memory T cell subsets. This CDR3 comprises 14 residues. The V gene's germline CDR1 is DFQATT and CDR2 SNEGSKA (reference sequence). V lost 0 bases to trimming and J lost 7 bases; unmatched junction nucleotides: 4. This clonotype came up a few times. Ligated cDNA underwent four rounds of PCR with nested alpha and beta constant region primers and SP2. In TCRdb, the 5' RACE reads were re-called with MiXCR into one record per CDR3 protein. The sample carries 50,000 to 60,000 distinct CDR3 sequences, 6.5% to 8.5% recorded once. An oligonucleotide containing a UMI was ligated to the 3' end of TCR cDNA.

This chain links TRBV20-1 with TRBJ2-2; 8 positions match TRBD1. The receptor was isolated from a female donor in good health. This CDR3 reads CSARDRGLIGELFF. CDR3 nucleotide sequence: TGCAGTGCTAGAGACAGGGGGCTAATCGGGGAGCTGTTTTTT.